This is a list of T cell receptor beta chains from one sample in a study of shared clonotypes between healthy human individuals. Assay: immunoSEQ multiplex PCR; the TCRdb copy retains only in-frame clones and omits some. The table includes some 2.3 million clones, 85% to 95% detected once. Specimen: naive CD4+ T cells from PBMCs. Receptor source: a man in his late teens or twenties in good health. Some clones in this sample may be carry-over from other donors' samples. Both conserved end residues are part of each CDR3. A D gene is named only where the DNA matches it firmly. Only some rows state a clone size, as once, few, many or a class for expanded clones.

v_gene,abundance,d_gene,j_gene,CDR3aa,CDR3nt
TRBV28,-,-,TRBJ1-6,CASSFNRKNSPLHF,TGTGCCAGCAGTTTTAACCGGAAAAATTCACCCCTCCACTTT
TRBV14,-,TRBD1,TRBJ1-2,CASRLTGVYGYTF,TGTGCCAGCAGACTAACAGGGGTCTATGGCTACACCTTC
TRBV5-1,-,-,TRBJ1-1,CASSLDRGLSLLSEAFF,TGCGCCAGCAGCTTGGATCGGGGTCTGTCTCTCCTCTCCGAAGCTTTCTTT
TRBV7-2,-,TRBD2,TRBJ2-7,CASSLRRESSVEQYF,TGTGCCAGCAGCTTGAGGCGGGAGTCATCGGTAGAGCAGTACTTC
TRBV7-9,-,-,TRBJ2-6,CAPAELLSSGANVLTF,TGTGCCCCAGCAGAGTTGCTTAGCTCTGGGGCCAACGTCCTGACTTTC
TRBV5-1,-,-,TRBJ2-5,CASSLTGRGVETQYF,TGCGCCAGCAGCTTGACAGGGCGTGGAGTAGAGACCCAGTACTTC
TRBV11-2,once,-,TRBJ1-1,CASNPGDMRATEAFF,TGTGCCAGCAACCCCGGGGATATGAGGGCCACTGAAGCTTTCTTT
TRBV6-1,-,-,TRBJ2-3,CASTLRDRNTDTQYF,TGTGCCAGCACCCTTAGAGACAGGAACACAGATACGCAGTATTTT
TRBV28,-,TRBD1,TRBJ1-1,CASSDRGRRNTEAFF,TGTGCCAGCAGTGACAGGGGGCGACGGAACACTGAAGCTTTCTTT
TRBV5-8,-,-,TRBJ1-5,CASSLDSLNQPQHF,TGTGCCAGCAGCCTGGACAGTCTCAATCAGCCCCAGCATTTT